The 32 T cell receptor beta chains in this list originate from one sample, sequenced in a study of T cell repertoires in cytomegalovirus infection. Antigen specificity for these receptors is unknown. TCRdb fed the reads into MiXCR, producing one record per CDR3 protein. The sample lists 20,000 to 25,000 distinct CDR3 sequences, about 42% seen once, with approximately 94% in the top ten. The source was CD8+ T cells from cultured PBMCs, collected from culture after CMV antigen stimulation. These TCRs come from a human donor in good health (CMV status not recorded). Some clones in this sample may be carry-over from other donors' samples.

The chain carries TRBV7-3 and TRBJ2-3, with D perhaps TRBD2 (7 bases). Trimming shortened V by 0 bases and J by 4 bases, and 8 bases separated the two germline ends. Germline-derived CDR1 and CDR2 are SGHTA and FQGTGA. This CDR3 comprises 14 residues. This chain's CDR3 is CASSLTGGPDTQYF. The CDR3 DNA follows: TGTGCCAGCAGCTTAACGGGGGGGCCAGATACGCAGTATTTT.

The chain is built from TRBV7-9 and TRBJ1-6; 7 bases are shared with TRBD1. J gave up 6 bases and V 6 bases, and 14 bases lay outside the gene matches. Germline V lookup: CDR1 SEHNR, CDR2 FQNEAQ (reference sequence). The CDR3 covers 17 residues. CDR3 in amino acids: CASRPPGQSGANSPLHF. CDR3 sequence (DNA): TGTGCCAGCAGGCCCCCGGGACAGAGTGGGGCTAATTCACCCCTCCACTTT. Filled out from reference TRBV7-9 and TRBJ1-6, the complete variable domain reads DTGVSQNPRHKITKRGQNVTFRCDPISEHNRLYWYRQTLGQGPEFLTYFQNEAQLEKSRLLSDRFSAERPKGSFSTLEIQRTEQGDSAMYLCASRPPGQSGANSPLHFGNGTRLTVT.

This clonotype was detected a few times. The V gene is TRBV28, the J gene TRBJ2-5; 10 positions match TRBD1. The CDR3 is made up of 16 amino acids. J lost 0 bases, V lost 4 bases, and 5 bases had no gene match. The germline CDR1 and CDR2 sequences are MDHEN and SYDVKM. The CDR3 DNA follows: TGTGCCAGCAGTTCCTCCGGGACAGGGGACCAAGAGACCCAGTACTTC. The encoded protein is CASSSSGTGDQETQYF.

This clonotype was seen a handful of times. CDR3 sequence reads: CASSLGDRVFSGANVLTF. The CDR3 bases are TGTGCCAGCAGTTTAGGGGACAGGGTATTTTCTGGGGCCAACGTCCTGACTTTC. The chain links TRBV12-3 or TRBV12-4 to TRBJ2-6; 9 positions match TRBD1. With V trimmed by 1 base and J by 1 base, 5 bases remained unmatched. The CDR3 extends over 18 amino acids.

This clonotype was seen a few times. CDR3 sequence (DNA): TGTGCCAGCAGTTACGGGGGAGCAGGCTACGAGCAGTACTTC. This sequence encodes CASSYGGAGYEQYF. The chain uses TRBV6-2 or TRBV6-3 and TRBJ2-7; D tentatively fits TRBD1 or TRBD2 (5 bases each). Trimming left V 2 bases short and J 3 bases short, with 11 bases between. This CDR3 is 14 amino acids long. Per germline, CDR1 MNHEY and CDR2 SVGEGT.

The chain combines TRBV7-2 with TRBJ2-7, with no clear D. The CDR3 spans 13 residues. Germline CDR1 is SGHTA and CDR2 is FQGNSA. Trimming took 5 bases from V and 5 from J, leaving 13 bases between them. CDR3 coding DNA: TGTGCCAGCAGCCTCCTCGGATCGGACGAGCAGTACTTC. Translated, it gives CASSLLGSDEQYF. Combining the CDR3 with reference TRBV7-2 and TRBJ2-7 gives the whole variable domain GAGVSQSPSNKVTEKGKDVELRCDPISGHTALYWYRQSLGQGLEFLIYFQGNSAPDKSGLPSDRFSAERTGGSVSTLTIQRTQQEDSAVYLCASSLLGSDEQYFGPGTRLTVT.

There are a few counts of this clonotype. The V call is TRBV6-2 or TRBV6-3, the J call TRBJ1-5; D gene uncertain. Trimming left V 8 bases short and J 3 bases short, with 14 bases between. There are 14 residues in the CDR3. From germline, CDR1 is MNHEY and CDR2 SVGEGT. The CDR3 bases are TGTGCCAGCGGCCCAGGTGGATACAATCAGCCCCAGCATTTT. It encodes CASGPGGYNQPQHF.

The chain joins TRBV20-1 to TRBJ2-4, with D perhaps given as TRBD1 or TRBD2 (5 bases each). This CDR3 spans 19 amino acids. V was pared by 8 bases and J by 0 bases, with 29 bases between. Germline values: CDR1 DFQATT, CDR2 SNEGSKA (reference sequence). The CDR3 bases are TGCAGTTCCTCAAACCCCGGGACGGGTTGGGCCCTAGCCAAAAACATTCAGTACTTC. It encodes CSSSNPGTGWALAKNIQYF.

The table lists this clonotype with a few counts. The chain recombines TRBV7-9 with TRBJ2-1; perhaps TRBD2 as D (6 bases). The CDR3 extends over 15 amino acids. The ends were cut back, 5 bases at V and 5 bases at J, with 16 bases in the middle. Germline V gene data show CDR1 as SEHNR and CDR2 as FQNEAQ (reference sequence). CDR3 nucleotides: TGTGCCAGCAGCGCTAGCGAGGCATCTAACAATGAGCAGTTCTTC. Its protein is CASSASEASNNEQFF. Complete variable domain (other parts from reference TRBV7-9 and TRBJ2-1): DTGVSQNPRHKITKRGQNVTFRCDPISEHNRLYWYRQTLGQGPEFLTYFQNEAQLEKSRLLSDRFSAERPKGSFSTLEIQRTEQGDSAMYLCASSASEASNNEQFFGPGTRLTVL.

Note on this clonotype: Germline is not matched at one junction end, which may reflect a read error. The gene calls are TRBV12-3 or TRBV12-4 and TRBJ1-5; D is possibly TRBD1 (5 bases). The CDR3 consists of 15 residues. This CDR3 reads CASSSRGGDNQLQHF. For the CDR3, the DNA is TGTGCCAGCAGTTCCCGGGGAGGGGATAATCAGCTCCAGCATTTT.

The chain combines TRBV7-6 with TRBJ1-2; 7 bases line up with TRBD1. The V gene end was trimmed by 10 bases and the J gene end by 7 bases; junction bases not matched to a gene: 12. CDR3 length: 13 amino acids. Looked up from germline, CDR1 is SGHVS and CDR2 is FNYEAQ. Here the CDR3 DNA reads TGTGCCATCTACAGGGGCGCGTTTGGTGGCTACACCTTC. Translation gives CAIYRGAFGGYTF.

J is TRBJ1-1 and V is TRBV6-6; D possibly corresponds to TRBD1 (5 bases). This CDR3 has 13 amino acids. The germline V gene encodes CDR1 MNHNY and CDR2 SVGAGI (reference sequence). Trimming cost V 9 bases and J 0 bases, with 11 bases left between them. The CDR3 DNA is TGTGCCAGTGGCTCAGGGATGAACACTGAAGCTTTCTTT. As protein: CASGSGMNTEAFF.

In this sample, this clonotype turned up once. The rearrangement links TRBV7-2 to TRBJ1-6; no reliable D call. This CDR3 is built from 14 residues. From germline, CDR1 is SGHTA and CDR2 FQGNSA. With 5 bases removed from V and 15 bases from J, the gap between germline ends came to 20 bases. CDR3 DNA sequence: TGTGCCAGCAGCCTGCACGGCAAAGGGTCGTTCCTCCACTTT. This codes for CASSLHGKGSFLHF.

The sample holds one count of this clonotype. The CDR3 spells CASRTGQGWNSPLHF. The CDR3, as DNA: TGTGCCAGCAGGACGGGACAGGGTTGGAATTCACCCCTCCACTTT. This chain joins TRBV6-2 or TRBV6-3 and TRBJ1-6; TRBD1 matches at 9 bases. Per germline, CDR1 MNHEY and CDR2 SVGEGT. CDR3 length equals 15 residues. V was pared by 6 bases and J by 7 bases, with 7 bases of the junction left unmatched.

The chain is built from TRBV5-1 and TRBJ2-5; 9 nucleotides match TRBD2. V trimming: 4 bases; J trimming: 6 bases; junction bases outside the gene matches: 13. The CDR3 totals 16 residues. CDR1 SGHRS and CDR2 YFSETQ come from the germline V gene. This CDR3 is CASSLGGSGGMKTQYF. In DNA form, the CDR3 reads TGCGCCAGCAGCCTGGGAGGTAGCGGGGGAATGAAGACCCAGTACTTC. The full variable domain, completed using reference TRBV5-1 and TRBJ2-5, is KAGVTQTPRYLIKTRGQQVTLSCSPISGHRSVSWYQQTPGQGLQFLFEYFSETQRNKGNFPGRFSGRQFSNSRSEMNVSTLELGDSALYLCASSLGGSGGMKTQYFGPGTRLLVL.

The V gene is TRBV7-4, the J gene TRBJ2-7, with 10 bases matching TRBD2. The CDR3 loop spans 14 amino acids. Germline V gene lookup returns CDR1 SGHVT and CDR2 SQSDAQ. V was clipped by 9 bases and J by 4 bases; unmatched bases: 9. CDR3 nucleotides: TGTGCCAGTAACAGCGGGGGGGCCGTATACGAGCAGTACTTC. This codes for CASNSGGAVYEQYF.

The rearrangement uses TRBV5-1 and TRBJ1-1; D gene ambiguous. Germline V gene sequence: CDR1 SGHRS, CDR2 YFSETQ. V was cut by 4 bases and J by 2 bases, with 15 bases left in between. The CDR3 sequence is 15 residues long. CDR3 sequence reads: CASSLTGPRNTEAFF. DNA of the CDR3: TGCGCCAGCAGCCTAACCGGGCCGAGAAACACTGAAGCTTTCTTT.

This clonotype has at least ten counts. The chain links TRBV7-8 to TRBJ1-1; D might be TRBD1 (6 bases). The CDR3 has 15 amino acids. With 7 bases removed from V and 4 bases from J, the gap between germline ends came to 19 bases. Germline V gene sequence: CDR1 SGHVS, CDR2 FQNEAQ. Written as DNA, the CDR3 is TGTGCCAGCACCATAGCGGGGGGCTCGGGCACTGAAGCTTTCTTT. Encoded protein: CASTIAGGSGTEAFF.

The chain uses TRBV11-2 and TRBJ2-7; maybe TRBD2 (6 bases). The length of the CDR3 is 14 residues. Germline lookup yields CDR1 SGHAT and CDR2 FQNNGV. Trimming removed 4 bases from V and 2 bases from J, with 12 bases in between. The CDR3 bases are TGTGCCAGCAGCTCTAATACGGGGGCCTACGAGCAGTACTTC. Protein: CASSSNTGAYEQYF.

The rearrangement uses TRBV27 and TRBJ1-2; 9 nucleotides line up with TRBD1. The germline V gene has CDR1 MNHEY and CDR2 SMNVEV (reference sequence). The trim removed 6 bases at V and 1 base at J, leaving 3 bases unmatched. The CDR3 loop spans 14 amino acids. CDR3: CASRQTGGNYGYTF. CDR3 DNA: TGTGCCAGCAGGCAGACAGGGGGTAACTATGGCTACACCTTC.

This clonotype has at least ten counts. The V call is TRBV6-1, the J call TRBJ2-5; 10 bases are a match to TRBD2. Trimming removed 2 bases from V and 5 bases from J; junction bases left unmatched: 14. Per germline, CDR1 MNHNS and CDR2 SASEGT. CDR3 length: 18 residues. As DNA, the CDR3 is TGTGCCAGCAGTGAATTAGCTAGCGGGGGCCTAACTCGGGAGACCCAGTACTTC. Translated: CASSELASGGLTRETQYF.

Only a few counts were recorded for this clonotype. The V call is TRBV7-9, the J call TRBJ1-5; tentative D call: TRBD1 (5 bases). The V gene's germline CDR1 is SEHNR and CDR2 FQNEAQ (reference sequence). The CDR3 contains 17 residues. The V and J ends lost 0 bases and 12 bases respectively, with 24 bases between them. The CDR3 DNA reads TGTGCCAGCAGCTTAGCAGGGGACCCGAGTGATGTCAATGGCCAGCATTTT. This encodes CASSLAGDPSDVNGQHF.

This chain links TRBV5-1 with TRBJ2-1; the D is unclear. The CDR3 has 15 amino acids. V lost 2 bases and J 0 bases, leaving 9 bases between the germline ends. Germline lookup yields CDR1 SGHRS and CDR2 YFSETQ. CDR3 nucleotides: TGCGCCAGCAGCTTAGCGCTGAGCTCCTACAATGAGCAGTTCTTC. Its protein product is CASSLALSSYNEQFF.

The V call is TRBV4-1, the J call TRBJ2-7, with D possibly matching TRBD1 (6 bases). Germline values: CDR1 MGHRA, CDR2 YSYEKL. The CDR3 loop spans 20 amino acids. V gave up 2 bases and J gave up 0 bases, with 26 bases separating them. The CDR3 region is CASSQPNSGQTQRSSYEQYF. DNA of the CDR3: TGCGCCAGCAGCCAACCGAACTCCGGACAGACCCAAAGGAGCTCCTACGAGCAGTACTTC.

The chain employs TRBV5-1 and TRBJ1-5; D may be TRBD1 (5 bases). The germline V and J ends were trimmed by 0 bases and 6 bases, with 7 bases remaining between them. The CDR3 covers 13 residues. The germline V gene has CDR1 SGHRS and CDR2 YFSETQ. Written as DNA, the CDR3 is TGCGCCAGCAGCTTGGCGGGGGGTCAGCCCCAGCATTTT. Translation: CASSLAGGQPQHF.

This chain connects TRBV2 to TRBJ2-1; TRBD2 matches at 7 bases. The CDR3 consists of 13 residues. Per the germline V gene, CDR1 is SNHLY and CDR2 is FYNNEI. V lost 7 bases, J lost 8 bases, and 8 bases stayed unmatched. The chain's CDR3 is CASMWEGPDEQFF. In DNA form, the CDR3 reads TGTGCCAGCATGTGGGAGGGCCCCGATGAGCAGTTCTTC.

The CDR3 DNA reads TGCAGTGCTAGAAGGGCTAGCGGATTAAGCACAGATACGCAGTATTTT. Protein: CSARRASGLSTDTQYF. The chain employs TRBV20-1 and TRBJ2-3, with TRBD2 matching over 7 bases. This CDR3 region has 16 residues. Germline-derived CDR1 and CDR2 are DFQATT and SNEGSKA (reference sequence). Trimming removed 2 bases from V and 0 bases from J; junction bases left unmatched: 8.

The sample holds many counts of this clonotype. This sequence joins TRBV29-1 and TRBJ1-2, with D unclear. This CDR3 has 12 amino acids. The V end was cut by 2 bases, the J end by 2 bases, with 6 bases between. CDR1 and CDR2 from the germline V gene are SQVTM and ANQGSEA. The CDR3: CSVERENYGYTF. CDR3 sequence (DNA): TGCAGCGTTGAAAGAGAAAACTATGGCTACACCTTC.

CDR3 DNA sequence: TGTGCCAGCAGCTGGGAGGGGAGTCCGGCCAAAAACATTCAGTACTTC. This encodes CASSWEGSPAKNIQYF. This chain joins TRBV7-9 and TRBJ2-4; TRBD2 matches 7 bases. The V and J ends lost 4 bases and 1 base, in that order; junction bases with no gene match: 7. Germline lookup yields CDR1 SEHNR and CDR2 FQNEAQ (reference sequence). This CDR3 has 16 residues.

The rearrangement joins TRBV28 to TRBJ2-3; D is unresolved. Trimming left V 3 bases short and J 0 bases short, with 13 bases between. This CDR3 comprises 16 residues. Germline V gene sequence: CDR1 MDHEN, CDR2 SYDVKM. CDR3 nucleotides: TGTGCCAGCAGTTTCACCGACGGATCTAGCACAGATACGCAGTATTTT. Protein sequence: CASSFTDGSSTDTQYF.

This clonotype was seen only once. The rearrangement joins TRBV5-1 to TRBJ2-1, with 7 bases matching TRBD2. CDR1 is SGHRS, CDR2 YFSETQ, per germline. The CDR3 spans 15 residues. J lost 7 bases, V lost 0 bases, and 7 bases had no gene match. CDR3 sequence reads: CASSLDSGGGNEQFF. The CDR3 DNA reads as TGCGCCAGCAGCTTGGATTCGGGAGGAGGGAATGAGCAGTTCTTC. Together with reference TRBV5-1 and TRBJ2-1, the CDR3 gives the full variable domain: KAGVTQTPRYLIKTRGQQVTLSCSPISGHRSVSWYQQTPGQGLQFLFEYFSETQRNKGNFPGRFSGRQFSNSRSEMNVSTLELGDSALYLCASSLDSGGGNEQFFGPGTRLTVL.

The chain is built from TRBV4-1 and TRBJ2-1; D is possibly TRBD2 (7 bases). Germline assignment: CDR1 MGHRA and CDR2 YSYEKL. The CDR3 runs to 15 residues. V was shortened by 0 bases and J by 8 bases, with 14 bases between the two germline ends. The CDR3 region is CASSQDRGGADEQFF. The CDR3 region has the DNA TGCGCCAGCAGCCAAGATAGGGGGGGAGCGGATGAGCAGTTCTTC.